The 21 T cell receptor beta chains below come from one sample, sequenced in a study of beta chain features in type 1 diabetes (dated by TCRdb to the late 2010s). Library method: the immunoSEQ multiplex PCR assay. The entire isolated RNA was reverse transcribed using the High Capacity cDNA Reverse Transcription Kit, and thus expressed TCRB transcripts were sequenced. What TCRdb holds here is the immuneACCESS table cut down to in-frame rearrangements. Part of the clones is not present; checked against another copy, under half of the missing clones reflect an unresolved V gene, and the others are unexplained. Here the sample has around 280,000 clones; under 8.5% occur a single time. The ten top clones hold approximately 0.99% of the sample. Input material: central memory CD4+ T cells from blood. These receptors were obtained from a woman between 18 and 29 years old in good health.

This clone was picked up a small number of times. The chain links TRBV19 to TRBJ2-7; 10 nucleotides agree with TRBD2. Germline CDR1 is LNHDA and CDR2 is SQIVND (reference sequence). The CDR3 sequence is 13 residues long. Trimming at V came to 6 bases and at J to 9 bases, leaving 8 bases not matched to a gene. CDR3 nucleotides: TGTGCCAGTAGCCTAGCGGGAGCCAAAGGGCAGTACTTC. Protein sequence: CASSLAGAKGQYF. Full variable domain (outside the CDR3, taken from reference TRBV19 and TRBJ2-7): DGGITQSPKYLFRKEGQNVTLSCEQNLNHDAMYWYRQDPGQGLRLIYYSQIVNDFQKGDIAEGYSVSREKKESFPLTVTSAQKNPTAFYLCASSLAGAKGQYFGPGTRLTVT.

The rearrangement joins TRBV6-6 to TRBJ1-2; 8 bases fit TRBD1. CDR1 MNHNY and CDR2 SVGAGI come from the germline V gene (reference sequence). The CDR3 loop spans 13 amino acids. V trimming: 5 bases; J trimming: 3 bases; junction bases outside the gene matches: 2. CDR3 DNA: TGTGCCAGCAGTGCGACAGGGGACTATGGCTACACCTTC. This translates into CASSATGDYGYTF.

In its sample, this clone was seen many times. This chain connects TRBV4-1 to TRBJ1-2; D unclear. CDR3 length: 15 residues. CDR1 is MGHRA, CDR2 YSYEKL, per germline. The V end was cut by 1 base, the J end by 8 bases, with 17 bases between. The CDR3 DNA is TGCGCCAGCAGCCAAGTTCGGACGGAGGTTTGGGGCTACACCTTC. It translates to CASSQVRTEVWGYTF.

The genes are TRBV6-5 and TRBJ2-7; 10 nucleotides line up with TRBD2. The trim removed 5 bases at V and 2 bases at J, leaving 6 bases unmatched. CDR3 length equals 15 residues. CDR1 and CDR2 (germline): MNHEY, SVGAGI. The CDR3 region has the DNA TGTGCCAGCAGTGTTGGGACTAGCGTTCCCTACGAGCAGTACTTC. Encoded protein: CASSVGTSVPYEQYF.

This clone turned up a few times. The chain carries TRBV7-9 and TRBJ2-2; tentatively, D is TRBD1 (6 bases). From germline, CDR1 is SEHNR and CDR2 FQNEAQ (reference sequence). The CDR3 has 17 amino acids. Trimming removed 4 bases at V and 2 bases at J, with 17 bases between. In DNA, the CDR3 is TGTGCCAGCAGCTCCGGTGGTGGCAGGGGAAACACCGGGGAGCTGTTTTTT. As protein: CASSSGGGRGNTGELFF. Complete variable domain (other parts from reference TRBV7-9 and TRBJ2-2): DTGVSQNPRHKITKRGQNVTFRCDPISEHNRLYWYRQTLGQGPEFLTYFQNEAQLEKSRLLSDRFSAERPKGSFSTLEIQRTEQGDSAMYLCASSSGGGRGNTGELFFGEGSRLTVL.

The CDR3 is CASSSVASGGTDTQYF. In nucleotides, the CDR3 is TGTGCCAGCAGCTCAGTGGCTAGCGGGGGCACAGATACGCAGTATTTT. This sequence joins TRBV7-3 and TRBJ2-3, with 9 bases aligning to TRBD2. J was trimmed by 1 base and V by 4 bases; bases with no gene match: 6. In germline, CDR1 is SGHTA, CDR2 FQGTGA. The CDR3 has 16 residues.

The table lists this clone with a few counts. The rearrangement uses TRBV6-1 and TRBJ1-2, with no clear D. The CDR3 runs to 13 residues. CDR1 is MNHNS, CDR2 SASEGT, per germline. V lost 2 bases and J 2 bases, leaving 6 bases between the germline ends. The CDR3 spells CASSEQENYGYTF. The DNA for the CDR3 is TGTGCCAGCAGTGAACAGGAAAACTATGGCTACACCTTC.

This clone was counted only a few times. V and J are TRBV4-2 and TRBJ2-1, with D unresolved. This CDR3 region has 16 residues. The germline gives CDR1 LGHNA, CDR2 YNFKEQ. V dropped 0 bases and J dropped 0 bases, with 9 bases sitting between them. For the CDR3, the DNA is TGTGCCAGCAGCCAAGACTCCTCACCCTCCTACAATGAGCAGTTCTTC. It yields the protein CASSQDSSPSYNEQFF.

The chain uses TRBV5-1 and TRBJ2-1; D may be TRBD1 (6 bases). CDR3 length equals 12 residues. V was trimmed by 9 bases and J by 7 bases, leaving 14 bases between them. The V gene's germline CDR1 is SGHRS and CDR2 YFSETQ. The CDR3, as DNA: TGCGCCACCACAGCAGGGGATAATGAGCAGTTCTTC. Its translation: CATTAGDNEQFF.

The genes are TRBV9 and TRBJ1-1, with D possibly being TRBD1 (5 bases). With 0 bases removed from V and 0 bases from J, the gap between germline ends came to 9 bases. This CDR3 is built from 15 residues. Germline values: CDR1 SGDLS, CDR2 YYNGEE. CDR3 DNA: TGTGCCAGCAGCGTAGTAGGAGGGGTGAACACTGAAGCTTTCTTT. It specifies CASSVVGGVNTEAFF. The full variable domain, completed using reference TRBV9 and TRBJ1-1, is DSGVTQTPKHLITATGQRVTLRCSPRSGDLSVYWYQQSLDQGLQFLIQYYNGEERAKGNILERFSAQQFPDLHSELNLSSLELGDSALYFCASSVVGGVNTEAFFGQGTRLTVV.

This chain connects TRBV29-1 to TRBJ1-2; D unresolved. The CDR3 extends over 11 amino acids. Trimming removed 4 bases from V and 3 bases from J, with 6 bases in between. The V gene's germline CDR1 is SQVTM and CDR2 ANQGSEA. For the CDR3, the DNA is TGCAGCGTTGGAGGAGACTATGGCTACACCTTC. Translated, it gives CSVGGDYGYTF.

This chain connects TRBV7-6 to TRBJ2-3; the match to TRBD2 covers 7 bases. The trim removed 5 bases at V and 0 bases at J, leaving 8 bases unmatched. CDR3 length: 16 amino acids. Germline CDR1 and CDR2: SGHVS and FNYEAQ. The CDR3 loop reads CASSPLGGRSTDTQYF. The CDR3 DNA is TGTGCCAGCAGCCCTCTGGGGGGGAGAAGCACAGATACGCAGTATTTT. Full variable domain (missing parts from reference TRBV7-6 and TRBJ2-3): GAGVSQSPRYKVTKRGQDVALRCDPISGHVSLYWYRQALGQGPEFLTYFNYEAQQDKSGLPNDRFSAERPEGSISTLTIQRTEQRDSAMYRCASSPLGGRSTDTQYFGPGTRLTVL.

This chain links TRBV5-6 with TRBJ2-2, with TRBD1 as a possible D gene (6 bases). The V gene lost 1 base and the J gene lost 7 bases, with 11 bases spanning the gap. The germline CDR1 and CDR2 sequences are SGHDT and YYEEEE. The CDR3 has 14 amino acids. CDR3 amino acids: CASSLWGRHGELFF. CDR3 bases: TGTGCCAGCAGCTTGTGGGGGCGCCACGGGGAGCTGTTTTTT.

The table lists this clone with a few counts. V and J are TRBV5-6 and TRBJ1-1, with 9 bases matching TRBD1. Trimming at V came to 4 bases and at J to 3 bases, leaving 10 bases not matched to a gene. The CDR3 length is 16 residues. Germline assignment: CDR1 SGHDT and CDR2 YYEEEE. CDR3 loop: CASSPRTGEGYTEAFF. Here the CDR3 DNA reads TGTGCCAGCAGCCCAAGGACAGGGGAAGGATACACTGAAGCTTTCTTT.

CDR3 sequence reads: CASSLAYQETQYF. In DNA, the CDR3 is TGCGCCAGCAGCTTGGCGTACCAAGAGACCCAGTACTTC. V is TRBV5-1 and J is TRBJ2-5; D not certain. The CDR3 has 13 residues. Germline lookup yields CDR1 SGHRS and CDR2 YFSETQ. V lost 0 bases and J 0 bases, leaving 3 bases between the germline ends.

This clone was found a few times. The gene calls are TRBV5-4 and TRBJ1-1; 11 bases line up with TRBD1. CDR1 is SGHNT, CDR2 YYREEE, per germline (reference sequence). The CDR3 covers 14 residues. Unmatched junction bases numbered 2, after V lost 4 bases and J lost 3 bases. The CDR3 DNA follows: TGTGCCAGCAGCCGGACAGGGGGCGACACTGAAGCTTTCTTT. This translates into CASSRTGGDTEAFF.

This clone was detected only a few times. The chain has TRBV18 and TRBJ2-3, with a possible D match to TRBD1 (6 bases). Trimming removed 3 bases at V and 6 bases at J, with 13 bases between. This CDR3 contains 14 residues. Germline loops: CDR1 KGHSH, CDR2 LQKENI. For the CDR3, the DNA is TGTGCCAGCTCACCGTTGGGGGCACGTGATACGCAGTATTTT. As protein: CASSPLGARDTQYF.

This clone came up many times. This chain connects TRBV7-2 to TRBJ2-1, with 7 bases identical to TRBD1. V lost 1 base and J lost 5; bases outside the gene matches: 5. The CDR3 totals 15 residues. Per the germline V gene, CDR1 is SGHTA and CDR2 is FQGNSA. The CDR3 DNA reads as TGTGCCAGCAGCTTAGAGGGACAGCCTAACAATGAGCAGTTCTTC. Its protein is CASSLEGQPNNEQFF.

V and J are TRBV30 and TRBJ1-1; tentatively, D is TRBD1 (6 bases). This CDR3 has 12 residues. Trimming stripped 0 bases from V and 11 bases from J, with 13 bases between. Germline V CDR1 and CDR2: GTSNPN, SVGIG (reference sequence). The CDR3 protein is CAWSVRPGAAFF. CDR3 bases: TGTGCCTGGAGTGTACGTCCGGGGGCGGCTTTCTTT. The full variable domain, in which reference TRBV30 and TRBJ1-1 provide the parts outside the CDR3, is SQTIHQWPATLVQPVGSPLSLECTVEGTSNPNLYWYRQAAGRGLQLLFYSVGIGQISSEVPQNLSASRPQDRQFILSSKKLLLSDSGFYLCAWSVRPGAAFFGQGTRLTVV.

The chain has TRBV30 and TRBJ1-1; D unresolved. The CDR3 sequence is 12 residues long. CDR1 and CDR2 from the germline V gene are GTSNPN and SVGIG (reference sequence). The V gene lost 4 bases and the J gene lost 0 bases, with 6 bases spanning the gap. The CDR3 reads CAWILMNTEAFF. The CDR3 DNA reads as TGTGCCTGGATACTCATGAACACTGAAGCTTTCTTT.

Ten or more counts support this clone. The V gene is TRBV4-1, the J gene TRBJ1-2, with a possible D match to TRBD1 (5 bases). From germline, CDR1 is MGHRA and CDR2 YSYEKL. This CDR3 region has 17 residues. V shed 1 base and J shed 4 bases, with 19 bases lying between them. CDR3 coding DNA: TGCGCCAGCAGCCAAGTCCCGGGCGCCGGGGCTGGCTATGGCTACACCTTC. Residues: CASSQVPGAGAGYGYTF.